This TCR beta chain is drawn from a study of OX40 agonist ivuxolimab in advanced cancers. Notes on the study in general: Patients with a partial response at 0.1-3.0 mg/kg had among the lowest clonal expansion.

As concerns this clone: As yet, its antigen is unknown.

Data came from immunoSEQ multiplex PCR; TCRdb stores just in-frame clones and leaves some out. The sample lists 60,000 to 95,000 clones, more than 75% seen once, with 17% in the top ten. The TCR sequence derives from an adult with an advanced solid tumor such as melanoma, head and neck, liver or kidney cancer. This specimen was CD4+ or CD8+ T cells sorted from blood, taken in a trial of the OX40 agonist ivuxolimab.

CDR3 DNA sequence: TGTGCCAGCAGCCCTACAGGGTTGGGCTACACCTTC. Translating it yields CASSPTGLGYTF. This chain links TRBV7-9 with TRBJ1-2; tentatively, D is TRBD1 (6 bases). Germline V gene data show CDR1 as SEHNR and CDR2 as FQNEAQ (reference sequence). This CDR3 has 12 amino acids. V lost 5 bases and J 8 bases, leaving 12 bases between the germline ends.